These T cell receptor beta chains were read from a single sample in a study of CD8+ T cells in alopecia areata. The table came from immunoSEQ multiplex PCR; TCRdb's copy has only in-frame clones and leaves some out. Of 160,000 or so clones in the sample, 58% were seen once. This material consisted of CD4+ T cells sorted from blood, taken at week 56, from a patient treated with tofacitinib. These receptors were taken from a human donor with alopecia areata. Both conserved end residues are trimmed from each CDR3. Size values are once, few and many counts, or a class for expanded clones, and some rows have none.

V gene	clone size	J gene	CDR3 protein
TRBV7-2	-	TRBJ1-1	ASSSKGGATEAF
TRBV5-1	-	TRBJ2-1	ASRVGQALNEQF
TRBV25-1	-	TRBJ1-2	ASSEFGVAGNGYT
TRBV15	-	TRBJ1-6	ATNNRNSPLH
TRBV27	-	TRBJ1-6	ASRGTGHGSPLH
TRBV29-1	-	TRBJ2-6	SVIQGRGLSGANVLT
TRBV30	-	TRBJ2-5	AWNRDFEEKTQY
TRBV4-1	-	TRBJ2-5	ASSETGRVTQY
TRBV27	-	TRBJ1-6	ASSWTGGSRNSPLH
TRBV11-2	-	TRBJ2-3	ASRRGEATQY
TRBV6-5	-	TRBJ1-1	ASSYSTQNTEAF
TRBV11-2	few	TRBJ2-5	ASSLGLKETQY
TRBV19	-	TRBJ1-1	ASSIRGLENTEAF
TRBV2	-	TRBJ2-4	ASSGPDRAANIQY
TRBV4-1	-	TRBJ2-5	ASSQVSETQY
TRBV5-1	once	TRBJ2-7	ASRRSGGPSYEQY
TRBV7-9	few	TRBJ1-4	ASSQNGQGAWEKLF
TRBV7-8	-	TRBJ2-1	ASSRGDEQF
TRBV23-1	few	TRBJ2-5	ASSHWDRVEGPPTQY
TRBV2	once	TRBJ2-7	ASSAFSGGTYEQY
TRBV30	-	TRBJ2-5	AWSVLRGLSETQY
TRBV4-2	-	TRBJ1-2	ASSQDQWGGGYT
TRBV5-6	-	TRBJ2-3	ASSRLLKDREDTDTQY
TRBV13	few	TRBJ1-5	ASSLNRQGRQH
TRBV7-2	few	TRBJ2-7	ASSLYGQGLAYEQY
TRBV15	-	TRBJ2-3	ATSTRRGPPGTDTQY
TRBV4-2	-	TRBJ2-3	ASSRDRTTDTQY
TRBV29-1	few	TRBJ2-5	SELTGGRGETQY
TRBV20-1	-	TRBJ1-1	SAKKNTEAF
TRBV29-1	-	TRBJ2-5	SVEVGGETQY
TRBV5-6	-	TRBJ2-3	ASSSGLAGDTQY
TRBV25-1	few	TRBJ2-7	ASSEYWGPYEQY
TRBV29-1	-	TRBJ2-3	SVEADRTSQY
TRBV5-1	few	TRBJ1-4	ASSLETGGTNEKLF